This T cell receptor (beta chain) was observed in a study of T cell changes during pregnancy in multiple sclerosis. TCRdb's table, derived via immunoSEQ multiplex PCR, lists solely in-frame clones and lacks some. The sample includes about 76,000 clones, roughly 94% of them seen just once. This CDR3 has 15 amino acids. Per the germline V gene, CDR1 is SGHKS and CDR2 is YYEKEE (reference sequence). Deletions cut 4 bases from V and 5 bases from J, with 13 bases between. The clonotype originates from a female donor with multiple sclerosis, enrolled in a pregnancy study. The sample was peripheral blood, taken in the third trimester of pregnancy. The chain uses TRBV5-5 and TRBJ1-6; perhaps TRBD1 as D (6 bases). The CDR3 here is CASSPGQRDNSPLHF. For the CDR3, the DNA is TGTGCCAGCAGCCCAGGACAGCGCGATAATTCACCCCTCCACTTT.